These 19 T cell receptor beta chains share one sample of origin, sequenced in a study of T-cell memory formation after mild COVID-19. TCRdb analysed the 5' RACE reads with MiXCR anew, one entry per CDR3 protein. This table holds 350,000 to 550,000 distinct CDR3 sequences, approximately 19% found once. The source material was PBMCs or a T cell subset sorted from them (not recorded which). The receptors come from a man aged 18-30 years who had mild COVID-19 (a few samples of this study predate the infection). Cell type and time point are not known.

The CDR3 DNA reads TGCAGTGCCCCCAGGGGGCACATGGGGAACCGACAAGAGACCCAGTACTTC. It specifies CSAPRGHMGNRQETQYF. The chain links TRBV20-1 to TRBJ2-5, with 8 bases fitting TRBD1. Looked up from germline, CDR1 is DFQATT and CDR2 is SNEGSKA (reference sequence). Trimming took 6 bases from V and 2 from J; bases not matched to a gene: 17. The CDR3 totals 17 residues.

This clonotype was seen only a few times. The V call is TRBV25-1, the J call TRBJ2-1, with 10 bases lining up with TRBD2. The CDR3 runs 15 residues. The germline V gene has CDR1 MGHDK and CDR2 SYGVNS. The trim removed 6 bases at V and 5 bases at J, leaving 7 bases unmatched. The DNA for the CDR3 is TGTGCCAGCAGGACAGCGGGGGGGGAACACAATGAGCAGTTCTTC. Its translation: CASRTAGGEHNEQFF.

This rearrangement joins TRBV12-3 or TRBV12-4 to TRBJ2-1, with D possibly being TRBD2 (5 bases). Trimming removed 5 bases at V and 5 bases at J, with 10 bases between. This CDR3 contains 13 residues. The CDR3 coding sequence is TGTGCCAGCAGTACCGGGGAGAACAATGAGCAGTTCTTC. It specifies CASSTGENNEQFF.

This clonotype has a handful of counts. J is TRBJ2-1 and V is TRBV5-5; the match to TRBD1 covers 7 bases. Looked up from germline, CDR1 is SGHKS and CDR2 is YYEKEE (reference sequence). V was clipped by 4 bases and J by 2 bases; unmatched bases: 6. This CDR3 is 15 amino acids long. Here the CDR3 DNA reads TGTGCCAGCAGCAAGGGACAGTCCACCTACAATGAGCAGTTCTTC. As protein: CASSKGQSTYNEQFF.

The CDR3 loop is CASSDGLSYEQYF. DNA of the CDR3: TGCGCCAGCAGTGACGGCCTTTCCTACGAGCAGTACTTC. The chain uses TRBV10-1 and TRBJ2-7; D unresolved. This CDR3 is built from 13 residues. The germline V and J ends were trimmed by 3 bases and 1 base, with 7 bases remaining between them. CDR1 and CDR2 from the germline V gene are WNHNN and SYGVQD (reference sequence).

CDR3 sequence (DNA): TGTGCCAGCAATCTAGCGGGGGTCTACAATGAGCAGTTCTTC. Translated, it gives CASNLAGVYNEQFF. The rearrangement links TRBV9 to TRBJ2-1; 10 nucleotides agree with TRBD2. The length of the CDR3 is 14 residues. Germline CDR1 SGDLS, CDR2 YYNGEE. J was trimmed by 3 bases and V by 6 bases; bases with no gene match: 3.

The genes are TRBV20-1 and TRBJ1-1; D gene uncertain. V lost 4 bases and J 11 bases, leaving 14 bases between the germline ends. Germline CDR1 and CDR2: DFQATT and SNEGSKA (reference sequence). This CDR3 is 11 amino acids long. CDR3 sequence reads: CSATEIPQAFF. In nucleotides, the CDR3 is TGCAGTGCTACCGAAATACCCCAGGCTTTCTTT.

The V call is TRBV12-3 or TRBV12-4, the J call TRBJ2-3; D possibly corresponds to TRBD1 (5 bases). The CDR3 spans 14 residues. Trimming pared 6 bases from V and 7 bases from J, leaving 17 bases between. This chain's CDR3 is CASSLQALQNTQYF. CDR3 DNA: TGTGCCAGCAGCTTACAGGCGCTTCAGAATACGCAGTATTTT.

V gene TRBV7-8 combines with J gene TRBJ2-7, with 7 bases identical to TRBD2. The germline V gene has CDR1 SGHVS and CDR2 FQNEAQ. V shed 3 bases and J 2 bases; nucleotides not matched to a gene: 4. The CDR3 covers 14 residues. CDR3 bases: TGTGCCAGCAGCTTTAGAGCGGGGACCTACGAGCAGTACTTC. Its protein product is CASSFRAGTYEQYF.

The rearrangement joins TRBV9 to TRBJ2-2, with D unresolved. The CDR3 covers 15 residues. Germline V CDR1 and CDR2: SGDLS, YYNGEE. Trimming removed 1 base from V and 4 bases from J, with 11 bases in between. The CDR3 nucleotides read TGTGCCAGCAGCGTAATGGAGACCGCCACCGGGGAGCTGTTTTTT. It translates to CASSVMETATGELFF.

There are many counts of this clonotype. The V call is TRBV5-1, the J call TRBJ2-5, with D unresolved. CDR1 and CDR2 from the germline V gene are SGHRS and YFSETQ. The CDR3 is 13 residues long. V dropped 0 bases and J dropped 3 bases, with 6 bases sitting between them. CDR3: CASSLVREETQYF. The CDR3 region has the DNA TGCGCCAGCAGCTTGGTTCGCGAAGAGACCCAGTACTTC. Full variable domain (remainder filled in from reference TRBV5-1 and TRBJ2-5): KAGVTQTPRYLIKTRGQQVTLSCSPISGHRSVSWYQQTPGQGLQFLFEYFSETQRNKGNFPGRFSGRQFSNSRSEMNVSTLELGDSALYLCASSLVREETQYFGPGTRLLVL.

This clonotype turned up a few times. The chain couples TRBV12-3 or TRBV12-4 to TRBJ1-1; D gene ambiguous. V lost 2 bases, J lost 7 bases, and 5 bases lay in between. The CDR3 is 11 residues long. In nucleotides, the CDR3 is TGTGCCAGCAGTTTAAGGCATGAAGCTTTCTTT. This gives the protein CASSLRHEAFF.

This rearrangement joins TRBV7-3 to TRBJ2-7; weak D call: TRBD1 (7 bases). Trimming pared 3 bases from V and 5 bases from J, leaving 11 bases between. CDR1 SGHTA and CDR2 FQGTGA come from the germline V gene. This CDR3 has 13 residues. This CDR3 is CASSFQGGHEQYF. DNA for the CDR3: TGTGCCAGCAGCTTCCAGGGGGGCCACGAGCAGTACTTC.

This rearrangement joins TRBV30 to TRBJ2-3; D gene unclear. Germline V CDR1 and CDR2: GTSNPN, SVGIG (reference sequence). Trimming cost V 5 bases and J 5 bases, with 11 bases left between them. The CDR3 contains 12 residues. The CDR3 loop reads CAWGLDGDTQYF. DNA of the CDR3: TGTGCCTGGGGGTTGGATGGAGATACGCAGTATTTT.

As to this clonotype: A junction boundary mismatches the germline segment, possibly from a read error. The chain carries TRBV7-7 and TRBJ2-2; D remains ambiguous. Per the germline V gene, CDR1 is SSHAT and CDR2 is FNYEAQ (reference sequence). CDR3 length equals 12 residues. CDR3 sequence: CASSLETGELFF. CDR3 DNA sequence: TGTGCTAGCAGCCTTGAGACCGGGGAGCTGTTTTTT. The variable domain in full, completed from reference TRBV7-7 and TRBJ2-2, reads GAGVSQSPRYKVTKRGQDVTLRCDPISSHATLYWYQQALGQGPEFLTYFNYEAQPDKSGLPSDRFSAERPEGSISTLTIQRTEQRDSAMYRCASSLETGELFFGEGSRLTVL.

This clonotype was detected a few times. The chain uses TRBV7-9 and TRBJ2-1; D gene ambiguous. V was cut by 5 bases and J by 10 bases, with 6 bases left in between. Germline values: CDR1 SEHNR, CDR2 FQNEAQ (reference sequence). CDR3 length: 10 residues. The CDR3: CASSHGEQFF. Written as DNA, the CDR3 is TGTGCCAGCAGCCATGGGGAGCAGTTCTTC.

This clonotype was observed a handful of times. The CDR3 reads CASSDSLAGGADTQYF. Here the CDR3 DNA reads TGTGCCAGCAGTGACTCACTAGCGGGGGGTGCAGATACGCAGTATTTT. The chain is built from TRBV6-4 and TRBJ2-3; 12 bases are shared with TRBD2. J was trimmed by 4 bases and V by 0 bases; bases with no gene match: 2. The CDR3 is 16 residues long. The germline CDR1 and CDR2 sequences are MRHNA and SNTAGT.

The chain links TRBV6-1 to TRBJ1-1; D is ambiguous. The V and J ends lost 6 bases and 10 bases respectively, with 12 bases between them. The CDR3 sequence is 11 residues long. Germline CDR1 MNHNS, CDR2 SASEGT. The CDR3 sequence is CASRTNGPAFF. For the CDR3, the DNA is TGTGCCAGCAGAACCAACGGTCCAGCTTTCTTT.

In this sample, this clonotype turned up a few times. The chain combines TRBV9 with TRBJ2-7; D is uncertain. The germline CDR1 and CDR2 sequences are SGDLS and YYNGEE. This CDR3 spans 17 amino acids. Trimming took off 0 bases at V and 4 bases at J, with 20 bases between the two ends. The CDR3 nucleotides are TGTGCCAGCAGCGTAGTAATAGCAATCCCCTCTATTTACGAGCAGTACGTC. It is translated as CASSVVIAIPSIYEQYV.